The clone carrying this T cell receptor (beta chain) showed up just a few times. Each cDNA held unique molecular identifiers, and template switching gave it a universal primer site. TCRdb ran MiXCR on the 5' RACE reads and lists one entry per CDR3 protein. The sample lists fewer than 550,000 distinct CDR3 sequences, more than 13% occurring once. This specimen comes from a study of identical twins. Per the germline V gene, CDR1 is KGHDR and CDR2 is SFDVKD. This CDR3 is built from 16 residues. After removal of 4 bases from V and 0 bases from J, the junction contained 4 bases not matched to a gene. The sample was also linked to a second study, of yellow fever vaccine responses in identical twins.

The chain employs TRBV24-1 and TRBJ2-1; 8 bases match TRBD2. The receptor comes from a woman between 18 and 29 years old in good health. Sequenced input: CD4+ T cells sorted from blood. This CDR3 reads CATSELAGSSYNEQFF. Written as DNA, the CDR3 is TGTGCCACCAGTGAGTTAGCGGGGAGCTCCTACAATGAGCAGTTCTTC.